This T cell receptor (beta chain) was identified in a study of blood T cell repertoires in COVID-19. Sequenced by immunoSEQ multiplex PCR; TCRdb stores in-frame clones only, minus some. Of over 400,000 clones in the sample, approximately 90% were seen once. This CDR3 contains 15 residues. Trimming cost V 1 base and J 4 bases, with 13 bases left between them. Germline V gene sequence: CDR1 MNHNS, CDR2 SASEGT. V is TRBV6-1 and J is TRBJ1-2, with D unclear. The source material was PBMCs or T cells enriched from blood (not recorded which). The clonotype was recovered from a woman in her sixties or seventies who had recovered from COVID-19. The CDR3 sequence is CASSEESQFGYGYTF. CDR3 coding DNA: TGTGCCAGCAGTGAAGAGAGCCAATTTGGCTATGGCTACACCTTC.